The sample holds a few counts of the clone carrying this TCR beta chain. The antigen is unknown. PCR primers comprised 60 Vbeta and 13 Jbeta primers. Libraries were prepared by immunoSEQ multiplex PCR; TCRdb keeps only in-frame clonotypes and omits some of them. The sample holds more than 150,000 clones, less than 80% seen once. This sample is drawn from a study of cytomegalovirus exposure and HLA in healthy donors. General study points: Specificity of a few CMV-associated chains for CMV antigens was verified in vitro.

The CDR3 extends over 15 amino acids. Unmatched junction bases numbered 1, after V lost 0 bases and J lost 4 bases. The germline V gene encodes CDR1 MRHNA and CDR2 SNTAGT. The rearrangement joins TRBV6-4 to TRBJ2-3, with 10 bases identical to TRBD1. Material for sequencing was PBMCs. The source of this sequence is a young man in good health and CMV-seronegative. The CDR3 DNA reads as TGTGCCAGCAGTGACTCGACAGGGGGCGCAGATACGCAGTATTTT. It is translated as CASSDSTGGADTQYF.